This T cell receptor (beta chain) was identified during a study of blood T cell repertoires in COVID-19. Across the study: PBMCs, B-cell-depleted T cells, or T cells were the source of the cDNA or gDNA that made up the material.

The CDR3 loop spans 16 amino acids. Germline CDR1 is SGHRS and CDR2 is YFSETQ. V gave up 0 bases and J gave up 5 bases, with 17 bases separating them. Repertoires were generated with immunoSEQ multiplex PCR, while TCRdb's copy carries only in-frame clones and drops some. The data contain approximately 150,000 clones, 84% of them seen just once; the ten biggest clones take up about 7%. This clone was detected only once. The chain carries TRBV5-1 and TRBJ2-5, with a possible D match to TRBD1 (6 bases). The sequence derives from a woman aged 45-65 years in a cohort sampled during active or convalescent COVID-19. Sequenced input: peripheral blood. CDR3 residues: CASSLVGAPSQETQYF. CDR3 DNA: TGCGCCAGCAGCTTGGTGGGGGCTCCATCGCAGGAGACCCAGTACTTC. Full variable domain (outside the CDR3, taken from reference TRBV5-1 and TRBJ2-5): KAGVTQTPRYLIKTRGQQVTLSCSPISGHRSVSWYQQTPGQGLQFLFEYFSETQRNKGNFPGRFSGRQFSNSRSEMNVSTLELGDSALYLCASSLVGAPSQETQYFGPGTRLLVL.